These 14 T cell receptor beta chains originate from one sample sequenced in a study of blood T cell repertoires in COVID-19. Libraries were prepared by immunoSEQ multiplex PCR; TCRdb keeps only in-frame clonotypes and omits some of them. The sample consists of about 56,000 clones, more than 70% of them appearing once. The sequencing sample was made of peripheral blood. These receptors were taken from a human donor in a cohort sampled during active COVID-19.

The chain combines TRBV10-3 with TRBJ1-3; TRBD1 matches 7 bases. The CDR3 length is 18 residues. V dropped 5 bases and J dropped 1; count of bases not matched to a gene: 14. Germline assignment: CDR1 ENHRY and CDR2 SYGVKD. The CDR3 nucleotides read TGTGCCATCAGTCAGACAATACAGGGGTCCTCGTCTGGAAACACCATATATTTT. Its protein is CAISQTIQGSSSGNTIYF.

The chain is built from TRBV5-8 and TRBJ2-4; a possible D gene is TRBD2 (5 bases). Germline V gene sequence: CDR1 SGHTS, CDR2 YDEGEE. This CDR3 contains 15 residues. Trimming took off 3 bases at V and 1 base at J, with 11 bases between the two ends. The CDR3 nucleotides are TGTGCCAGCAGCTCCCGCGGGTCCGCCAAAAACATTCAGTACTTC. Its translation is CASSSRGSAKNIQYF.

The V gene is TRBV29-1, the J gene TRBJ2-7; D remains unclear. CDR3 length: 13 residues. From germline, CDR1 is SQVTM and CDR2 ANQGSEA. Between the trimmed V and J ends, which lost 3 bases and 0 bases, there was a span of 9 bases. In nucleotides, the CDR3 is TGCAGCGTTGAGGCGGCCAGCTCCTACGAGCAGTACTTC. Encoded protein: CSVEAASSYEQYF.

V usage is TRBV30 and J usage is TRBJ2-7; the match to TRBD1 covers 9 bases. The ends lost 1 base at V and 4 bases at J; junction bases unmatched: 2. This CDR3 is 13 amino acids long. Germline CDR1 GTSNPN, CDR2 SVGIG (reference sequence). This chain's CDR3 is CAWSEDRGYEQYF. In DNA, the CDR3 is TGTGCCTGGAGTGAGGACAGGGGTTACGAGCAGTACTTC.

This chain uses TRBV7-6 with TRBJ1-6, with no clear D. The CDR3 covers 16 residues. Trimming stripped 0 bases from V and 5 bases from J, with 11 bases between. CDR1 and CDR2 from the germline V gene are SGHVS and FNYEAQ. CDR3 in amino acids: CASSLARGKNNSPLHF. The CDR3 DNA sequence: TGTGCCAGCAGCTTAGCCCGGGGAAAGAATAATTCACCCCTCCACTTT.

The V call is TRBV7-2, the J call TRBJ2-5, with 8 bases fitting TRBD2. Germline assignment: CDR1 SGHTA and CDR2 FQGNSA. The J segment lost 6 bases and the V segment lost 5 bases, leaving 8 bases of the junction unmatched. CDR3 size: 14 residues. The CDR3 DNA is TGTGCCAGCAGCCCCGCTAGCGGGCGGAAGACCCAGTACTTC. Residues: CASSPASGRKTQYF.

The chain couples TRBV18 to TRBJ2-1; D is perhaps TRBD1 (6 bases). The V end was cut by 2 bases, the J end by 0 bases, with 8 bases between. The germline V gene has CDR1 KGHSH and CDR2 LQKENI. This CDR3 contains 15 residues. The CDR3: CASSPVGGSYNEQFF. The CDR3 DNA follows: TGTGCCAGCTCACCAGTAGGGGGCTCCTACAATGAGCAGTTCTTC.

Points on this clone: Other DNA sequences of this sample code for an identical CDR3. The genes are TRBV12-3 or TRBV12-4 and TRBJ1-5; D not certain. CDR3 length: 12 amino acids. V was trimmed by 3 bases and J by 6 bases, leaving 6 bases between them. Here the CDR3 DNA reads TGTGCCAGCAGTTTGGAGGGTCAGCCCCAGCATTTT. Translation: CASSLEGQPQHF.

This chain uses TRBV6-5 with TRBJ2-5, with TRBD2 matching over 7 bases. The CDR3 is 15 amino acids. Germline V gene sequence: CDR1 MNHEY, CDR2 SVGAGI. Trimming at V came to 3 bases and at J to 2 bases, leaving 6 bases not matched to a gene. CDR3 protein: CASSYAGVWQETQYF. CDR3 in DNA: TGTGCCAGCAGTTATGCGGGGGTTTGGCAAGAGACCCAGTACTTC.

The chain carries TRBV7-5 and TRBJ2-2; the listed D gene, TRBD1, was not tested against the DNA. TRBV7-5 is shown as a pseudogene. This CDR3 contains 14 residues. The CDR3: CVRRQGAKTGELFF. The DNA for the CDR3 is TGTGTCAGAAGGCAGGGGGCTAAAACCGGGGAGCTGTTTTTT.

The V and J genes are TRBV18 and TRBJ1-1; TRBD1 might be the D (6 bases). There are 16 residues in the CDR3. CDR1 and CDR2 (germline): KGHSH, LQKENI. V was shortened by 3 bases and J by 0 bases, with 14 bases between the two germline ends. The CDR3 nucleotides are TGTGCCAGCTCACCCCCCCGCACAGGGTTGAACACTGAAGCTTTCTTT. Encoded protein: CASSPPRTGLNTEAFF.

The rearrangement joins TRBV5-8 to TRBJ2-1; 13 nucleotides agree with TRBD2. The CDR3 sequence is 15 residues long. The V and J ends lost 4 bases and 5 bases, in that order; junction bases with no gene match: 3. CDR1 SGHTS and CDR2 YDEGEE come from the germline V gene. CDR3 DNA sequence: TGTGCCAGCAGCATAGGACTAGCGGGGGACAATGAGCAGTTCTTC. Its translation: CASSIGLAGDNEQFF.

The chain recombines TRBV30 with TRBJ1-2; no firm D call. The ends were cut back, 4 bases at V and 3 bases at J, with 6 bases in the middle. The CDR3 has 11 amino acids. From germline, CDR1 is GTSNPN and CDR2 SVGIG (reference sequence). The CDR3 region is CAWNLHYGYTF. As DNA, the CDR3 is TGTGCCTGGAATCTACACTATGGCTACACCTTC. Full variable domain (remainder filled in from reference TRBV30 and TRBJ1-2): SQTIHQWPATLVQPVGSPLSLECTVEGTSNPNLYWYRQAAGRGLQLLFYSVGIGQISSEVPQNLSASRPQDRQFILSSKKLLLSDSGFYLCAWNLHYGYTFGSGTRLTVV.

This clone has only a few counts. The chain is built from TRBV5-5 and TRBJ1-1; 10 bases agree with TRBD1. V was clipped by 5 bases and J by 8 bases; unmatched bases: 9. The germline gives CDR1 SGHKS, CDR2 YYEKEE (reference sequence). CDR3 length: 14 amino acids. DNA for the CDR3: TGTGCCAGCAGTCCGGGACAGGGGCTTAGGGAAGCTTTCTTT. Translated, it gives CASSPGQGLREAFF.